The 8 T cell receptor beta chains below all came from one sample that was sequenced in a study of yellow fever vaccine responses in identical twins. TCRdb fed the RT-PCR reads into MiXCR, producing one record per CDR3 protein. This sample yields about 10,000 distinct CDR3 sequences, of which less than 85% are seen a single time; roughly 2% belongs to the top ten. The sample in question was T cells from blood (PBMCs), unsorted or a sorted subset (not recorded which), obtained before or after yellow fever vaccination (not recorded which). Receptors originate from a woman between 18 and 29 years old who received the yellow fever vaccine.

This clonotype was seen only once. This chain connects TRBV6-5 to TRBJ1-1, with D possibly matching TRBD1 (5 bases). The CDR3 is 14 amino acids. V gave up 0 bases and J gave up 1 base, with 6 bases separating them. CDR1 is MNHEY and CDR2 is SVGAGI in the germline V gene. The CDR3 loop reads CASSYSRGNTEAFF. The CDR3 DNA sequence: TGTGCCAGCAGTTACTCGAGGGGGAACACTGAAGCTTTCTTT.

In this sample, this clonotype turned up once. The chain joins TRBV13 to TRBJ2-5, with 12 positions matching TRBD1. The CDR3 has 15 amino acids. Germline V CDR1 and CDR2: PRHDT, FYEKMQ (reference sequence). Trimming cost V 6 bases and J 4 bases; bases outside gene matches: 6. The CDR3 DNA reads TGTGCCAGCAGGGGACAGGGGGCGTCCTCAGAGACCCAGTACTTC. Translating gives CASRGQGASSETQYF.

The chain recombines TRBV11-1 with TRBJ1-4; D ambiguous. The CDR3 runs to 12 residues. The V gene's germline CDR1 is SGHAT and CDR2 FQDESV (reference sequence). V shed 3 bases and J shed 8 bases, with 7 bases lying between them. CDR3 bases: TGTGCCAGCAGCTTGCTGGAGGAAAAACTGTTTTTT. It is translated as CASSLLEEKLFF.

The V gene is TRBV5-3, the J gene TRBJ2-1; maybe TRBD2 (5 bases). TRBV5-3 falls under the ORF class, with uncertain function. This CDR3 comprises 16 residues. Trimming took 4 bases from V and 5 from J, leaving 19 bases between them. CDR3 sequence reads: CARSLLSSLQNNEQFF. The CDR3 DNA is TGTGCCAGAAGCCTCCTATCTAGCCTACAAAACAATGAGCAGTTCTTC.

V gene TRBV5-1 combines with J gene TRBJ2-4, with D maybe TRBD1 (6 bases). Per germline, CDR1 SGHRS and CDR2 YFSETQ. The CDR3 consists of 15 residues. V lost 0 bases and J lost 7, with 14 bases in between. This CDR3 is CASSLGTGQGNIQYF. The CDR3, as DNA: TGCGCCAGCAGCTTGGGAACAGGGCAAGGGAACATTCAGTACTTC.

The chain uses TRBV7-6 and TRBJ2-3; no firm D call. Germline lookup yields CDR1 SGHVS and CDR2 FNYEAQ. The CDR3 runs 15 residues. V gave up 2 bases and J gave up 0 bases, with 9 bases separating them. The DNA for the CDR3 is TGTGCCAGCAGCTTAATGGGGATTAGCACAGATACGCAGTATTTT. Amino acids: CASSLMGISTDTQYF.

This clonotype was seen only once. This rearrangement joins TRBV2 to TRBJ2-1, with D possibly TRBD1 on 6 matching bases. Germline loops: CDR1 SNHLY, CDR2 FYNNEI. The CDR3 totals 15 residues. The V gene lost 3 bases and the J gene lost 0 bases, with 9 bases spanning the gap. CDR3 nucleotides: TGTGCCAGCAGTGAGGGGACATTCTCCTACAATGAGCAGTTCTTC. This gives the protein CASSEGTFSYNEQFF.

The gene calls are TRBV11-1 and TRBJ1-1; D possibly corresponds to TRBD1 (6 bases). Germline V gives CDR1 SGHAT, CDR2 FQDESV (reference sequence). The CDR3 runs to 16 residues. V gave up 4 bases and J gave up 3 bases, with 18 bases separating them. The CDR3 DNA reads as TGTGCCAGCAGCTACCAAACAGGGAAACTGGACACTGAAGCTTTCTTT. Its protein is CASSYQTGKLDTEAFF.